The following is a T cell receptor (beta chain) sequence with its context. This clonotype was detected a few times. Its antigen remains unidentified. The record has no base qualities; no much larger clone is one base away. The sample comes from a study of breast tumors, draining lymph nodes, adjacent tissues (TCRdb year 2016). Study-level background: TCR beta repertoires were compared across tumor, adjacent nontumor tissue and axillary lymph nodes obtained from breast cancer patients. The study aimed to assess the relationships and possible T-cell exchange between tumor, surrounding tissue and draining lymph node repertoires in human breast cancer. General conclusions and limits of the study: The study presented the conclusion that tumor T cells originate in lymph nodes as consistent with a hypothesis, not as something directly demonstrated. The similarity between tumor and nontumor tissue repertoires was significantly greater in luminal-like breast cancer than in basal-like breast cancer. A scenario in which most tumor T cells derive from the lymph node and then expand within tumor tissue was judged to be consistent with the data. Tumors showed preferential V and J gene usage, and their T-cell repertoire diversity fell below that of lymph nodes yet above that of nontumor tissue.

The instrument was an Illumina HiSeq 2000. Multiplex PCR amplification was used to generate the TCR beta chain libraries. High-throughput sequencing was used to analyze the amplified TCR beta chain products. Using fastp trimming at Q25 and MiXCR clonotype assembly, TCRdb reanalyzed the public sequencing data and kept in-frame beta chains. Rows with one shared CDR3 protein collapse into an entry with the most common genes and DNA. Here the sample has over 100,000 distinct CDR3 sequences; about a fifth occur a single time. Of the sample, under 3% is held by the ten largest clones. V loses 2 bases of germline sequence and J loses 7 bases, and the interval between the two ends is 9 bases. The germline V gene sets CDR1 to MDHEN and CDR2 to SYDVKM. The CDR3 covers 14 residues, taking in both the cysteine and the phenylalanine. Of all the DNA, just the CDR3 is kept, 42 bases in frame from base 1. Lymph node samples were obtained from the axillary draining lymph nodes of breast cancer patients.

This receptor was obtained from a female donor with breast cancer. Some clones in this sample may be carry-over from other donors' samples. What was sequenced was axillary lymph node tissue. The chain is assembled from TRBV28 and TRBJ1-6, and TRBD1 may be the D gene, going by 5 matching bases. The bases read TGTGCCAGCAGTTTAAGGGGTGAAAATTCACCCCTCCACTTT. This yields the protein CASSLRGENSPLHF. With all but the CDR3 taken from the reference TRBV28 and TRBJ1-6 genes, the full variable domain is: DVKVTQSSRYLVKRTGEKVFLECVQDMDHENMFWYRQDPGLGLRLIYFSYDVKMKEKGDIPEGYSVSREKKERFSLILESASTNQTSMYLCASSLRGENSPLHFGNGTRLTVT.